This TCR beta chain was recovered during a study of blood T cell repertoires in COVID-19. Background on the study: Italy, Spain and the United States were the sources of the convalescent and acute COVID-19 samples. PBMCs, B-cell-depleted T cells, or T cells provided the cDNA or gDNA that made up the material.

Sequencing was performed with immunoSEQ multiplex PCR; in TCRdb, only in-frame clones are kept and a portion is missing. The sample consists of some 65,000 clones, about 92% of them appearing once. The sample taken for sequencing was peripheral blood. The receptor comes from a man in his fifties with COVID-19, enrolled during active disease.

This CDR3 reads CASSLGGEGPAGNTIYF. The DNA of the CDR3 is TGTGCCAGCAGCTTAGGGGGGGAGGGACCTGCTGGAAACACCATATATTTT. V gene TRBV7-9 combines with J gene TRBJ1-3; D possibly corresponds to TRBD1 (5 bases). Germline V gene sequence: CDR1 SEHNR, CDR2 FQNEAQ (reference sequence). Trimming took 1 base from V and 2 from J, leaving 15 bases between them. This CDR3 has 17 amino acids.